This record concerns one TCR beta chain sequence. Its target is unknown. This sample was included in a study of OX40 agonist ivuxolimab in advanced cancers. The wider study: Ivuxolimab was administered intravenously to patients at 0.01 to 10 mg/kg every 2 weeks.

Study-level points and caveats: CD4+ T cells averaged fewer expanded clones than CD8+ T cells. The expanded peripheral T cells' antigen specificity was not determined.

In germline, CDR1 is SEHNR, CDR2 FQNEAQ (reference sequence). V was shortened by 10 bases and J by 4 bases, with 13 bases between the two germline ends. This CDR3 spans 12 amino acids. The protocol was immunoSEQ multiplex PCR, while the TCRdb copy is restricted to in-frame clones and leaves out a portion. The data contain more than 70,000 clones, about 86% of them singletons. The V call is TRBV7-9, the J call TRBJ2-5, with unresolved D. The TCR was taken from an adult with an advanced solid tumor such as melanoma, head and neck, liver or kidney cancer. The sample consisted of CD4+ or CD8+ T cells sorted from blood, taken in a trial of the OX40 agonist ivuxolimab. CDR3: CATEASPETQYF. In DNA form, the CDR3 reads TGTGCCACCGAAGCCTCCCCAGAGACCCAGTACTTC.